A single sample gave rise to the 22 T cell receptor beta chains below, sequenced in a study of blood T cell repertoires in COVID-19. Here immunoSEQ multiplex PCR was the method, and the copy in TCRdb shows in-frame clones only, minus some. The sample lists 130,000 to 150,000 clones, around four fifths occurring once. The sequencing input was peripheral blood. All receptors come from a middle-aged woman with active or convalescent COVID-19.

The chain carries TRBV2 and TRBJ1-6, with TRBD1 as a possible D gene (6 bases). The CDR3 consists of 14 residues. Per germline, CDR1 SNHLY and CDR2 FYNNEI. V dropped 6 bases and J dropped 7 bases, with 13 bases sitting between them. DNA for the CDR3: TGTGCCAGCAGCGAGACAGGTCTGAATTCACCCCTCCACTTT. Translation: CASSETGLNSPLHF.

This clone was recorded a few times. The rearrangement links TRBV30 to TRBJ1-2; 7 bases fit TRBD1. V trimming: 0 bases; J trimming: 4 bases; junction bases outside the gene matches: 5. This CDR3 region has 14 residues. From germline, CDR1 is GTSNPN and CDR2 SVGIG (reference sequence). CDR3 sequence: CAWSVLGGGYGYTF. CDR3 nucleotide sequence: TGTGCCTGGAGTGTCCTAGGGGGCGGCTATGGCTACACCTTC.

The CDR3 DNA reads TGTGCCAGCAGCGTAGGGGGGACAATGAGCACCGGGGAGCTGTTTTTT. It specifies CASSVGGTMSTGELFF. V and J are TRBV9 and TRBJ2-2; a possible D gene is TRBD1 (6 bases). The CDR3 spans 16 residues. V lost 0 bases, J lost 4 bases, and 13 bases lay in between. Germline lookup yields CDR1 SGDLS and CDR2 YYNGEE. The whole variable domain, filled in from reference TRBV9 and TRBJ2-2, reads DSGVTQTPKHLITATGQRVTLRCSPRSGDLSVYWYQQSLDQGLQFLIQYYNGEERAKGNILERFSAQQFPDLHSELNLSSLELGDSALYFCASSVGGTMSTGELFFGEGSRLTVL.

The rearrangement uses TRBV7-2 and TRBJ1-2; possible D gene TRBD1, 6 bases. Trimming took 1 base from V and 9 from J, leaving 18 bases between them. The CDR3 runs 15 residues. Looked up from germline, CDR1 is SGHTA and CDR2 is FQGNSA. The CDR3 reads CASSLGGGGSGSYTF. The CDR3 DNA reads TGTGCCAGCAGCTTAGGCGGGGGCGGGTCAGGTAGCTACACCTTC. Drawing the rest from reference TRBV7-2 and TRBJ1-2, the complete variable domain is GAGVSQSPSNKVTEKGKDVELRCDPISGHTALYWYRQSLGQGLEFLIYFQGNSAPDKSGLPSDRFSAERTGGSVSTLTIQRTQQEDSAVYLCASSLGGGGSGSYTFGSGTRLTVV.

This rearrangement joins TRBV10-3 to TRBJ2-1; TRBD2 agrees at 9 bases. Per the germline V gene, CDR1 is ENHRY and CDR2 is SYGVKD. V dropped 3 bases and J dropped 1; count of bases not matched to a gene: 13. The CDR3 extends over 19 amino acids. The CDR3: CAISEPTGAGGGSYNEQFF. The CDR3 DNA sequence: TGTGCCATCAGTGAACCGACAGGTGCGGGAGGGGGATCCTACAATGAGCAGTTCTTC.

The V call is TRBV4-2, the J call TRBJ2-1; 8 nucleotides match TRBD2. The trim removed 1 base at V and 4 bases at J, leaving 3 bases unmatched. The CDR3 consists of 15 residues. Germline V gives CDR1 LGHNA, CDR2 YNFKEQ. CDR3 bases: TGTGCCAGCAGCCAAGGGGGCGGGGGGTACAATGAGCAGTTCTTC. Translation gives CASSQGGGGYNEQFF.

The chain links TRBV27 to TRBJ2-7; D gene unclear. Germline loops: CDR1 MNHEY, CDR2 SMNVEV (reference sequence). The ends were cut back, 2 bases at V and 0 bases at J, with 14 bases in the middle. The CDR3 is made up of 16 amino acids. The CDR3 DNA is TGTGCCAGCAGTTTAAGTCCCGATTGGCCCTCCTACGAGCAGTACTTC. This sequence encodes CASSLSPDWPSYEQYF.

The CDR3 DNA reads TGTGCCAGCTCCGAGGGGAGGGAAGCTTTCTTT. Translation: CASSEGREAFF. This chain connects TRBV28 to TRBJ1-1; a possible D gene is TRBD1 (5 bases). The CDR3 totals 11 residues. The germline V and J ends were trimmed by 8 bases and 8 bases, with 12 bases remaining between them. Germline CDR1 reads MDHEN; CDR2 reads SYDVKM.

The chain employs TRBV5-1 and TRBJ2-7, with TRBD1 matching over 9 bases. CDR3 length equals 16 residues. V gave up 3 bases and J gave up 5 bases; unmatched junction bases: 12. Germline values: CDR1 SGHRS, CDR2 YFSETQ. The CDR3 reads CASSWGGTGPPNEQYF. The CDR3 DNA follows: TGCGCCAGCAGCTGGGGCGGGACAGGGCCTCCGAACGAGCAGTACTTC.

The chain carries TRBV29-1 and TRBJ2-4; TRBD2 matches 8 bases. Germline V gene lookup returns CDR1 SQVTM and CDR2 ANQGSEA. J gave up 1 base and V 3 bases, and 8 bases lay outside the gene matches. This CDR3 is built from 16 residues. The CDR3 DNA follows: TGCAGCGTTGATAGGCTGGCTAGCGGGGCCAAAAACATTCAGTACTTC. Amino acids: CSVDRLASGAKNIQYF.

This chain links TRBV2 with TRBJ1-6; maybe TRBD1 (5 bases). The V gene's germline CDR1 is SNHLY and CDR2 FYNNEI. V lost 3 bases and J 7 bases, leaving 13 bases between the germline ends. The CDR3 has 15 amino acids. Here the CDR3 DNA reads TGTGCCAGCAGTGACGGGACTTTACGGAATTCACCCCTCCACTTT. Encoded protein: CASSDGTLRNSPLHF.

This chain connects TRBV6-6 to TRBJ1-5, with D possibly being TRBD1 (6 bases). The V end lost 7 bases, the J end lost 0 bases, and 16 bases lay between the germline ends. CDR1 is MNHNY and CDR2 is SVGAGI in the germline V gene (reference sequence). The CDR3 spans 16 residues. In nucleotides, the CDR3 is TGTGCCAGCAACCCACAGGGATCCTATAGCAATCAGCCCCAGCATTTT. Amino acid sequence: CASNPQGSYSNQPQHF.

The V and J genes are TRBV7-6 and TRBJ1-2, with TRBD1 identical over 9 bases. The germline CDR1 and CDR2 sequences are SGHVS and FNYEAQ. This CDR3 contains 15 residues. With 1 base clipped from V and 8 bases from J, the junction kept 8 bases outside the gene matches. CDR3: CASSLGQGVAEGYTF. The CDR3, as DNA: TGTGCCAGCAGCTTAGGACAGGGGGTAGCGGAGGGCTACACCTTC.

The J gene is TRBJ2-5, the V gene TRBV24-1; 11 bases are shared with TRBD1. After removal of 4 bases from V and 5 bases from J, the junction contained 8 bases not matched to a gene. The CDR3 runs to 16 residues. In germline, CDR1 is KGHDR, CDR2 SFDVKD. CDR3 in amino acids: CATSDQGQGAGETQYF. The CDR3, as DNA: TGTGCCACCAGTGACCAAGGACAGGGGGCGGGCGAGACCCAGTACTTC.

The chain uses TRBV3-1 (or the pseudogene TRBV3-2) and TRBJ2-3, with 7 positions matching TRBD1. The J segment lost 3 bases and the V segment lost 4 bases, leaving 4 bases of the junction unmatched. The CDR3 totals 14 residues. The germline gives CDR1 LGHDT, CDR2 YNNKEL (reference sequence). The CDR3 is CASSLDRATDTQYF. The CDR3, as DNA: TGTGCCAGCAGCCTCGACAGGGCAACAGATACGCAGTATTTT.

The chain links TRBV11-2 to TRBJ2-7, with 8 bases matching TRBD1. The CDR3 spans 15 residues. V lost 2 bases, J lost 5 bases, and 8 bases stayed unmatched. Germline CDR1 and CDR2: SGHAT and FQNNGV. CDR3 sequence: CASSLSGQGADEQYF. The CDR3 DNA is TGTGCCAGCAGCTTAAGTGGGCAGGGGGCGGACGAGCAGTACTTC.

This rearrangement joins TRBV6-5 to TRBJ1-6; D uncertain. CDR1 is MNHEY and CDR2 is SVGAGI in the germline V gene. Trimming pared 6 bases from V and 6 bases from J, leaving 12 bases between. The CDR3 length is 14 residues. The CDR3 protein is CASRNPRPNSPLHF. For the CDR3, the DNA is TGTGCCAGCAGAAATCCTAGGCCTAATTCACCCCTCCACTTT.

Regarding this clone: Other DNA variants within this sample encode the same CDR3. The J gene is TRBJ1-5, the V gene TRBV7-2; 8 bases are a match to TRBD1. V shed 1 base and J 7 bases; nucleotides not matched to a gene: 6. The CDR3 length is 15 residues. The germline V gene encodes CDR1 SGHTA and CDR2 FQGNSA. CDR3 DNA sequence: TGTGCCAGCAGCTTAGACCAGGGGGCAAGACAGCCCCAGCATTTT. This encodes CASSLDQGARQPQHF.

This clone was detected only once. The rearrangement links TRBV29-1 to TRBJ1-1; 8 bases fit TRBD1. The CDR3 is 13 residues long. The germline V gene encodes CDR1 SQVTM and CDR2 ANQGSEA. Trimming removed 5 bases from V and 1 base from J; junction bases left unmatched: 3. The CDR3 spells CSVPGQANTEAFF. In DNA form, the CDR3 reads TGCAGCGTTCCGGGACAGGCGAACACTGAAGCTTTCTTT.

Here the CDR3 reads CSVEDIGTARGEQYF. The CDR3 coding sequence is TGCAGCGTTGAAGATATAGGGACGGCGCGGGGCGAGCAGTACTTC. V and J are TRBV29-1 and TRBJ2-7; D perhaps matches TRBD2 (6 bases). Trimming took off 0 bases at V and 6 bases at J, with 18 bases between the two ends. Germline V gene lookup returns CDR1 SQVTM and CDR2 ANQGSEA. The CDR3 has 15 residues.

The V gene is TRBV18, the J gene TRBJ1-2; TRBD1 matches at 8 bases. V lost 3 bases to trimming and J lost 6 bases; unmatched junction nucleotides: 3. The CDR3 is 13 amino acids. CDR1 is KGHSH and CDR2 is LQKENI in the germline V gene. The CDR3 reads CASSPQTGDGYTF. The CDR3 bases are TGTGCCAGCTCACCGCAGACAGGGGATGGCTACACCTTC.

The rearrangement links TRBV19 to TRBJ1-6; tentatively, D is TRBD1 (6 bases). There are 17 residues in the CDR3. Germline CDR1 reads LNHDA; CDR2 reads SQIVND (reference sequence). V was cut by 3 bases and J by 5 bases, with 17 bases left in between. The CDR3 here is CASSIVSAGDNNSPLHF. The CDR3, as DNA: TGTGCCAGTAGTATCGTTTCGGCAGGGGATAATAATTCACCCCTCCACTTT.